This T cell receptor (beta chain) was sequenced in a study of blood T cell repertoires in COVID-19. For the study at large: Whether acute or convalescent, the COVID-19 samples came from the United States, Italy and Spain. In each case, the material was cDNA or gDNA derived from T cells, B-cell-depleted T cells, or PBMCs.

Original analysis: Amplifying reference gene primers gave estimates of nucleated cell counts. Generated by immunoSEQ multiplex PCR, the TCRdb table keeps only in-frame clones and is missing some. V, J and clone size were drawn from that table, and D and trimming were deduced from the DNA. Of approximately 50,000 clones in the sample, roughly 84% were seen once. This clone was seen just once. The sequence was obtained from a man aged 50-60 years with active COVID-19. Material for sequencing was peripheral blood.

CDR3 in DNA: TGCGCCAGCAGCTTAAGGACAGACCCCTACGAGCAGTACTTC. Its translation: CASSLRTDPYEQYF. The chain employs TRBV4-1 and TRBJ2-7; maybe TRBD1 (6 bases). CDR1 MGHRA and CDR2 YSYEKL come from the germline V gene. The CDR3 has 14 amino acids. Trimming cost V 5 bases and J 2 bases, with 13 bases left between them.